This T cell receptor beta chain was observed in a study of CD8+ T cells in alopecia areata. This CDR3 contains 14 residues. The V gene lost 0 bases and the J gene lost 6 bases, with 10 bases spanning the gap. From germline, CDR1 is SGDLS and CDR2 YYNGEE. As for treatment: oral pan-JAK inhibitor, 5-10 mg twice daily. RNA extraction was followed by reverse transcription into cDNA, which acted as the sequencing template. Profiling relied on immunoSEQ multiplex PCR, and the TCRdb table lists in-frame clones only, not all of them. Seen here are 150,000 to 200,000 clones, roughly 46% observed once, and the top ten hold around 9.1%. This clone was seen only a few times.

Material: CD8+ T cells sorted from blood, obtained around week 54, from a patient treated with tofacitinib. The chain recombines TRBV9 with TRBJ1-5, with TRBD1 as a possible D gene (6 bases). The TCR originated in a human donor with alopecia areata. CDR3 DNA: TGTGCCAGCAGCGTAGGAGGGGGGAGTCAGCCCCAGCATTTT. Translated, it gives CASSVGGGSQPQHF.